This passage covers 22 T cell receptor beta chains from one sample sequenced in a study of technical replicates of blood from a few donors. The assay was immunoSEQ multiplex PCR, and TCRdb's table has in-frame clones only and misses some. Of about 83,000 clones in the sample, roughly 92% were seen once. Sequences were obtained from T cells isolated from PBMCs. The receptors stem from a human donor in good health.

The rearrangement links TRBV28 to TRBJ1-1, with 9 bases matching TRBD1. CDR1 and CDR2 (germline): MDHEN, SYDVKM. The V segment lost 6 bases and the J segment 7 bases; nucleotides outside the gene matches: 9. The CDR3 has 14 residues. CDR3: CASSPIGTGIEAFF. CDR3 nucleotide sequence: TGTGCCAGCAGCCCCATCGGGACAGGGATTGAAGCTTTCTTT.

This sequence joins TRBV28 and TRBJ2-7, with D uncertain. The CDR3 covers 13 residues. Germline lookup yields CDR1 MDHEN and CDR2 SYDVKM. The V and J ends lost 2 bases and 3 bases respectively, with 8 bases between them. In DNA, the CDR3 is TGTGCCAGCAGTTTACCGGAGTACTACGAGCAGTACTTC. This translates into CASSLPEYYEQYF.

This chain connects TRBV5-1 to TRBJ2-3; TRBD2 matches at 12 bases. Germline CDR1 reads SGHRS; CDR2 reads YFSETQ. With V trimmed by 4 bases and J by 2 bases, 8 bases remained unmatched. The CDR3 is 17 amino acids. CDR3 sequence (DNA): TGCGCCAGCAGCATACCGTCTAGCGGGGGGGACACAGATACGCAGTATTTT. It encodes CASSIPSSGGDTDTQYF. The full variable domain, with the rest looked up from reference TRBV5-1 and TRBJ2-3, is KAGVTQTPRYLIKTRGQQVTLSCSPISGHRSVSWYQQTPGQGLQFLFEYFSETQRNKGNFPGRFSGRQFSNSRSEMNVSTLELGDSALYLCASSIPSSGGDTDTQYFGPGTRLTVL.

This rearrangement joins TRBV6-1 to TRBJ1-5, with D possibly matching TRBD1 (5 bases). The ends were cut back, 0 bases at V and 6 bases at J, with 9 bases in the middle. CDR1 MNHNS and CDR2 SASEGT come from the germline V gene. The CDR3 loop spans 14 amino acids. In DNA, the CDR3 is TGTGCCAGCAGTGAAGCAGCGGGGCCTCAGCCCCAGCATTTT. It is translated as CASSEAAGPQPQHF.

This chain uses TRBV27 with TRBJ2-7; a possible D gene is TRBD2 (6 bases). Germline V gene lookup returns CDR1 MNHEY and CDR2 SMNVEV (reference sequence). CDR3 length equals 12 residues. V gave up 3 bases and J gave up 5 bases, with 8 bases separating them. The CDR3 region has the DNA TGTGCCAGCAGTTTTGGAGGGAACGAGCAGTACTTC. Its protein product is CASSFGGNEQYF.

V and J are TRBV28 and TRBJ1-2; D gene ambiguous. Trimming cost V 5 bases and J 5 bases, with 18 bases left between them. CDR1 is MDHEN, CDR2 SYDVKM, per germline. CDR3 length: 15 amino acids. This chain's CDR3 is CASSLPNSEGYGYTF. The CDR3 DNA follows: TGTGCCAGCAGTCTCCCGAACTCGGAGGGATATGGCTACACCTTC.

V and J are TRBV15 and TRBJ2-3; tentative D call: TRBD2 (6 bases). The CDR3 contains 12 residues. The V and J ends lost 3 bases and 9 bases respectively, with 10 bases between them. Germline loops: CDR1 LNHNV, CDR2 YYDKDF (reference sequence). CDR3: CATSSTAGTQYF. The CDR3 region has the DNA TGTGCCACCAGCAGCACGGCGGGGACGCAGTATTTT.

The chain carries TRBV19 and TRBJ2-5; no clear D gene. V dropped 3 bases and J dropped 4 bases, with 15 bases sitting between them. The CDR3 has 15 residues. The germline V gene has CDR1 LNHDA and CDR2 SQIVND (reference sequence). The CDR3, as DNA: TGTGCCAGTAGTATCCCGACTCTGATGGGAGAGACCCAGTACTTC. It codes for CASSIPTLMGETQYF.

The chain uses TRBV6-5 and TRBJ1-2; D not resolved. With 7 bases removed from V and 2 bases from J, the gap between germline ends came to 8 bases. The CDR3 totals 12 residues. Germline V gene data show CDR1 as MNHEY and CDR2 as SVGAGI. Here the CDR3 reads CASTSSNYGYTF. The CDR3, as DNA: TGTGCCAGCACCAGTTCCAACTATGGCTACACCTTC.

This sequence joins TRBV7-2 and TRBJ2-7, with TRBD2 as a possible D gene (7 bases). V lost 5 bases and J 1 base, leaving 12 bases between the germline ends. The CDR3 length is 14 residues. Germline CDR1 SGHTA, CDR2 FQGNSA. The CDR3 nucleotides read TGTGCCAGCAGCCCGGGGGGCCAATCCTACGAGCAGTACTTC. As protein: CASSPGGQSYEQYF.

Here the CDR3 DNA reads TGTGCCAGCAGCTTAACAGGGGAGGACTATGGCTACACCTTC. It translates to CASSLTGEDYGYTF. V usage is TRBV5-4 and J usage is TRBJ1-2; 7 bases are shared with TRBD1. This CDR3 comprises 14 residues. V lost 2 bases, J lost 3 bases, and 4 bases stayed unmatched. Germline-derived CDR1 and CDR2 are SGHNT and YYREEE (reference sequence).

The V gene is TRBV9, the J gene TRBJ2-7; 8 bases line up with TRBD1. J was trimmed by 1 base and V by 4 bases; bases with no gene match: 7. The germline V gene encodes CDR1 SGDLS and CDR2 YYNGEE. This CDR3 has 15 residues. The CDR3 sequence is CASSLRQGISYEQYF. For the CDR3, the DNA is TGTGCCAGCAGCCTTAGACAGGGGATATCCTACGAGCAGTACTTC.

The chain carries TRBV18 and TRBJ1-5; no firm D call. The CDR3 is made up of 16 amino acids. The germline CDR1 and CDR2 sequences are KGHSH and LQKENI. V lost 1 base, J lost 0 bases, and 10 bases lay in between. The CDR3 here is CASSPRAENSNQPQHF. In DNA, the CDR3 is TGTGCCAGCTCACCACGGGCAGAGAATAGCAATCAGCCCCAGCATTTT.

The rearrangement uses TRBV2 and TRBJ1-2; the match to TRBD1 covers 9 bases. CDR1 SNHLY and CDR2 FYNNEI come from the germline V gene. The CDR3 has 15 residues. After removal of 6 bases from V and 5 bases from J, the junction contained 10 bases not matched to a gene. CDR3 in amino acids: CASSPTGGVGYGYTF. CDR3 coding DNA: TGTGCCAGCAGCCCCACAGGGGGCGTAGGGTATGGCTACACCTTC. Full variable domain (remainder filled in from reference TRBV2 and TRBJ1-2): EPEVTQTPSHQVTQMGQEVILRCVPISNHLYFYWYRQILGQKVEFLVSFYNNEISEKSEIFDDQFSVERPDGSNFTLKIRSTKLEDSAMYFCASSPTGGVGYGYTFGSGTRLTVV.

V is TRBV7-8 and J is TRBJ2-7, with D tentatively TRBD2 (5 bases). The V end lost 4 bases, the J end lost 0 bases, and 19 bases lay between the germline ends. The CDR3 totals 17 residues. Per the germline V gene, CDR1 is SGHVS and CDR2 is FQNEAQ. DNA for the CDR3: TGTGCCAGCAGCTCACGTCCGGACTCCTTGAGCTCCTACGAGCAGTACTTC. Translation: CASSSRPDSLSSYEQYF.

The DNA for the CDR3 is TGTGCCAGTAGTATATTTCTCTTCACCGGGGAGCTGTTTTTT. As protein: CASSIFLFTGELFF. V gene TRBV19 combines with J gene TRBJ2-2; D is undetermined. Germline V gene data show CDR1 as LNHDA and CDR2 as SQIVND (reference sequence). The CDR3 spans 14 residues. The V end was cut by 2 bases, the J end by 4 bases, with 8 bases between.

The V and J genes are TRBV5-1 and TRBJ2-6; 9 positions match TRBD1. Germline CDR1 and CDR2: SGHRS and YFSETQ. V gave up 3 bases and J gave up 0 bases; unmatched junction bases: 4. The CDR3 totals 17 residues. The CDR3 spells CASSSQGAASGANVLTF. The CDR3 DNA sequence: TGCGCCAGCAGCTCACAGGGGGCCGCCTCTGGGGCCAACGTCCTGACTTTC.

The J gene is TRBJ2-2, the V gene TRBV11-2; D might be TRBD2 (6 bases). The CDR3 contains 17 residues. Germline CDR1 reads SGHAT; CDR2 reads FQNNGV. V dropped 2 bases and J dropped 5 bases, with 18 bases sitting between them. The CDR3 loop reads CASSLSVLARKTGELFF. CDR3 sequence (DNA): TGTGCCAGCAGCTTATCCGTCCTAGCGCGGAAAACCGGGGAGCTGTTTTTT.

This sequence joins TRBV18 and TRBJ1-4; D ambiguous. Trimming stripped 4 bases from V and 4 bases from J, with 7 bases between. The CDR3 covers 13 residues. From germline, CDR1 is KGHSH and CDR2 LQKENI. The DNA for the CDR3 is TGTGCCAGCTCACAGAACAGTAATGAAAAACTGTTTTTT. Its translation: CASSQNSNEKLFF. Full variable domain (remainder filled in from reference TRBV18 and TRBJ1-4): NAGVMQNPRHLVRRRGQEARLRCSPMKGHSHVYWYRQLPEEGLKFMVYLQKENIIDESGMPKERFSAEFPKEGPSILRIQQVVRGDSAAYFCASSQNSNEKLFFGSGTQLSVL.

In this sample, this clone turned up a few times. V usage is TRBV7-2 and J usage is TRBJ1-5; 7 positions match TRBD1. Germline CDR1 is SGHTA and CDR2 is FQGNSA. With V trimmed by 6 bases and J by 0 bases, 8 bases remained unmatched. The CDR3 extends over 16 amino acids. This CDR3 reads CASSTLSGGSNQPQHF. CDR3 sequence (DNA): TGTGCCAGCAGTACCCTTTCAGGGGGTAGCAATCAGCCCCAGCATTTT. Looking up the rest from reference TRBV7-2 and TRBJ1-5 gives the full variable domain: GAGVSQSPSNKVTEKGKDVELRCDPISGHTALYWYRQSLGQGLEFLIYFQGNSAPDKSGLPSDRFSAERTGGSVSTLTIQRTQQEDSAVYLCASSTLSGGSNQPQHFGDGTRLSIL.

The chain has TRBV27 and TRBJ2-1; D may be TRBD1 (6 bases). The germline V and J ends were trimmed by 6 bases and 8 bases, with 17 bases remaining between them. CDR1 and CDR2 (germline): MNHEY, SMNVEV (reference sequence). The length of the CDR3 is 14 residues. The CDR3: CASSSTGSTDEQFF. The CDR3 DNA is TGTGCCAGCAGCTCTACAGGGAGTACGGATGAGCAGTTCTTC.

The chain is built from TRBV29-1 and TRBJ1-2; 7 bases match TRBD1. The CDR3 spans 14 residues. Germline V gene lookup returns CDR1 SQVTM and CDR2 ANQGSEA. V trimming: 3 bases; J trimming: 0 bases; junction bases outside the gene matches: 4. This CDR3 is CSVEGTAANYGYTF. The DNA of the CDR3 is TGCAGCGTTGAGGGGACAGCCGCTAACTATGGCTACACCTTC.